This T cell receptor beta chain is from a study of shared clonotypes between healthy human individuals. The assay was immunoSEQ multiplex PCR, and TCRdb's table has in-frame clones only and misses some. The table includes 2 million to 2.5 million clones, under 95% detected once. This TCR derives from a man between 18 and 29 years old in good health. Some clones in this sample may be carry-over from other donors' samples. Sequenced: naive CD4+ T cells from PBMCs. Subset in this sample: CD45RA+ positively selected.

The chain's CDR3 is CASHGGLAIYEQFF. The CDR3 DNA sequence: TGTGCCAGCCACGGAGGACTAGCGATATATGAGCAGTTCTTC. This rearrangement joins TRBV2 to TRBJ2-1; 9 nucleotides match TRBD2. Germline lookup yields CDR1 SNHLY and CDR2 FYNNEI. CDR3 length equals 14 residues. V shed 8 bases, J shed 8 bases, and the junction held 10 bases outside the gene matches.